This section outlines one T cell receptor (beta chain) sequence together with its context. As yet, its antigen is unknown. This table comes from immunoSEQ multiplex PCR, and its TCRdb copy is limited to in-frame clones, with some not included. The sample has about 82,000 clones, about nine tenths seen once. The entry originates in a study of graft-versus-host responses after intestinal transplantation. For the study at large: Among the recipients, transplants were multivisceral, liver-intestinal, or isolated intestinal. Study-wide findings and caveats: Researchers found GvH clones in recipient marrow, and some showed up first in ileum or blood. When patients had graft-donor T cell macrochimerism, their allografts held high graft-versus-host to host-versus-graft clonal ratios.

Sequenced here: unstimulated CD4+ T cells sorted from spleen or lymph node cells, sampled before intestinal transplant. The source is a human donor who received an intestinal transplant.

This chain's CDR3 is CASSGGNEQFF. As DNA, the CDR3 is TGCGCCAGCAGCGGGGGAAATGAGCAGTTCTTC. This sequence joins TRBV10-1 and TRBJ2-1; D is possibly TRBD2 (6 bases). Germline CDR1 is WNHNN and CDR2 is SYGVQD (reference sequence). Trimming pared 6 bases from V and 7 bases from J, leaving 7 bases between. CDR3 length equals 11 residues.